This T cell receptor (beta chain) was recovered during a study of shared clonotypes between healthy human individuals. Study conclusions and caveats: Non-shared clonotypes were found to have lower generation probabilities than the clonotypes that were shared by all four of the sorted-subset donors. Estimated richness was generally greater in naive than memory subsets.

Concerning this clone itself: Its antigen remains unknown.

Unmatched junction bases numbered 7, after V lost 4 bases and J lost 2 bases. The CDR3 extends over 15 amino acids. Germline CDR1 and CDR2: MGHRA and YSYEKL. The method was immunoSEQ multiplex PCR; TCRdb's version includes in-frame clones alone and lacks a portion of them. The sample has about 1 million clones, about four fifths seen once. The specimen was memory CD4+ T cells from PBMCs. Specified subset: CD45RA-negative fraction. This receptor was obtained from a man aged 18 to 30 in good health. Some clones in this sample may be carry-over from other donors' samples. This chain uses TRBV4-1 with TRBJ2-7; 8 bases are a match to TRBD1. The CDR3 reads CASSREDRGPYEQYF. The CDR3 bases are TGCGCCAGCAGCCGCGAAGACAGGGGTCCCTACGAGCAGTACTTC.